The source of this TCR beta chain is a study of T cell responses to AZD1222 COVID-19 vaccine. The CDR3 is 15 amino acids. V dropped 2 bases and J dropped 2 bases, with 12 bases sitting between them. CDR1 is MNHEY and CDR2 is SVGAGI in the germline V gene. Measured with immunoSEQ multiplex PCR; TCRdb has only the in-frame clones, and not every one. The sample gives approximately 130,000 clones, 75% to 95% of which show up once; roughly 5.4% is in the top ten. The sequences come from peripheral blood, collected on day 0 of AZD1222 vaccination. This TCR derives from an adult in good health. V and J are TRBV6-5 and TRBJ1-2, with no clear D. The CDR3 region is CASSYSPPANYGYTF. CDR3 DNA: TGTGCCAGCAGTTACAGCCCACCCGCGAACTATGGCTACACCTTC.